A single sample is the source of the 6 T cell receptor beta chains below, sequenced in a study of blood T cell repertoires in COVID-19. The assay was immunoSEQ multiplex PCR, and TCRdb's table has in-frame clones only and misses some. The repertoire holds approximately 300,000 clones, with 75% to 95% as singletons. The source material was peripheral blood. The receptors were sampled from a woman under 40 with COVID-19, enrolled during active disease.

Concerning this clone itself: The same CDR3 arises from other DNA sequences in this sample as well. The chain employs TRBV7-2 and TRBJ2-3; D ambiguous. This CDR3 spans 14 amino acids. The ends were cut back, 3 bases at V and 2 bases at J, with 9 bases in the middle. CDR1 is SGHTA and CDR2 is FQGNSA in the germline V gene. CDR3 amino acids: CASSLLQTTDTQYF. The CDR3 DNA reads as TGTGCCAGCAGCTTGTTACAGACCACAGATACGCAGTATTTT.

This chain uses TRBV24-1 with TRBJ2-5, with D perhaps matching TRBD2 (6 bases). Germline V CDR1 and CDR2: KGHDR, SFDVKD. V was cut by 5 bases and J by 1 base, with 19 bases left in between. The CDR3 length is 17 residues. Written as DNA, the CDR3 is TGTGCCACCAGTGGATGGGGATTACCGGGACTCCAAGAGACCCAGTACTTC. Residues: CATSGWGLPGLQETQYF.

The chain recombines TRBV5-1 with TRBJ2-7; 9 bases map to TRBD1. The V gene's germline CDR1 is SGHRS and CDR2 YFSETQ. CDR3 length equals 14 residues. V dropped 4 bases and J dropped 5; count of bases not matched to a gene: 7. The CDR3 nucleotides read TGCGCCAGCAGCCCCGGGACAGGGATACACGAGCAGTACTTC. Its protein product is CASSPGTGIHEQYF.

CDR3 residues: CASSEVVLSVESFF. CDR3 DNA: TGTGCCAGCAGTGAAGTTGTCCTGTCGGTTGAGTCGTTCTTC. The gene calls are TRBV2 and TRBJ2-1; D unresolved. Germline values: CDR1 SNHLY, CDR2 FYNNEI. Between the trimmed V and J ends, which lost 1 base and 15 bases, there was a span of 19 bases. The CDR3 has 14 amino acids.

The chain recombines TRBV4-1 with TRBJ2-1; 9 nucleotides agree with TRBD2. CDR1 is MGHRA and CDR2 is YSYEKL in the germline V gene. CDR3 length equals 16 residues. With V trimmed by 0 bases and J by 2 bases, 2 bases remained unmatched. For the CDR3, the DNA is TGCGCCAGCAGCCAAGAAGGCGGGAGGGCCTACAATGAGCAGTTCTTC. Its translation is CASSQEGGRAYNEQFF.

The chain recombines TRBV5-6 with TRBJ1-2; possible D gene TRBD1, 5 bases. The V gene lost 0 bases and the J gene lost 4 bases, with 10 bases spanning the gap. Germline V lookup: CDR1 SGHDT, CDR2 YYEEEE. The CDR3 is 14 residues long. In DNA, the CDR3 is TGTGCCAGCAGCTTGGTCACGCAGGGCTATGGCTACACCTTC. This translates into CASSLVTQGYGYTF. Variable domain in full (rest from reference TRBV5-6 and TRBJ1-2): DAGVTQSPTHLIKTRGQQVTLRCSPKSGHDTVSWYQQALGQGPQFIFQYYEEEERQRGNFPDRFSGHQFPNYSSELNVNALLLGDSALYLCASSLVTQGYGYTFGSGTRLTVV.